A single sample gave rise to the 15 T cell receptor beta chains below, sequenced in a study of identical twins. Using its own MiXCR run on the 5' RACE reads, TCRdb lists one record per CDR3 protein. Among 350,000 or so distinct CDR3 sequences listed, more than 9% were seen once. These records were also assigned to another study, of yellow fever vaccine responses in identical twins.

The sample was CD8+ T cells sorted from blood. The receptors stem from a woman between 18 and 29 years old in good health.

The CDR3 reads CASSLGRLRGHTDTQYF. The CDR3 bases are TGTGCCAGCAGCTTAGGTCGTCTTCGGGGACACACAGATACGCAGTATTTT. The gene calls are TRBV11-2 and TRBJ2-3, with D possibly being TRBD1 (6 bases). CDR3 size: 17 residues. Per germline, CDR1 SGHAT and CDR2 FQNNGV. V was clipped by 1 base and J by 2 bases, with 16 bases between them.

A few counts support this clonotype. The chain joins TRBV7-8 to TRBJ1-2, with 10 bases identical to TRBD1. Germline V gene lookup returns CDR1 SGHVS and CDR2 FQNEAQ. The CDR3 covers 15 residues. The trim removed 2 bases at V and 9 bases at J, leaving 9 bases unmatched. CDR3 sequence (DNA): TGTGCCAGCAGCTTAACCTCCGGGACAGGGGACAGCTACACCTTC. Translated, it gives CASSLTSGTGDSYTF.

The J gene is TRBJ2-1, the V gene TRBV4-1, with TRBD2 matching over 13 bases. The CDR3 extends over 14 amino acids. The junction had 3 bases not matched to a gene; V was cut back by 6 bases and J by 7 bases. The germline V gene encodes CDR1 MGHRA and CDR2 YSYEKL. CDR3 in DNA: TGCGCCAGCAGTAGGACTAGCGGGAGAAATGAGCAGTTCTTC. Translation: CASSRTSGRNEQFF.

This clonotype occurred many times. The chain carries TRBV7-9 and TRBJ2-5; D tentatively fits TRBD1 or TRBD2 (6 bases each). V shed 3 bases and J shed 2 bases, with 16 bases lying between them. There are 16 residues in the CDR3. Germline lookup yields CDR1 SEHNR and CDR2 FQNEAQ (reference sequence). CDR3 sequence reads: CASSFRGWDLQETQYF. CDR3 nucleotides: TGTGCCAGCAGCTTTAGGGGGTGGGACTTACAAGAGACCCAGTACTTC.

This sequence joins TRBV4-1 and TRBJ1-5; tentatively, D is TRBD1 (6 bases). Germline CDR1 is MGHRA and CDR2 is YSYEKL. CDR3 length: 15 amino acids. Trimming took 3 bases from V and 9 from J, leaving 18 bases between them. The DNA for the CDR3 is TGCGCCAGCAGCCAGGCCACAGGGATACTATCGCCCCAGCATTTT. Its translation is CASSQATGILSPQHF.

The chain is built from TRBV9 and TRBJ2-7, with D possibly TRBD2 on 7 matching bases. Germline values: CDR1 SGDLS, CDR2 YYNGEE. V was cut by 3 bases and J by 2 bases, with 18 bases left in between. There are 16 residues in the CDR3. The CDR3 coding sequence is TGTGCCAGCAGCGAGGGGGGGCAAGGGGTTACCTACGAGCAGTACTTC. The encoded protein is CASSEGGQGVTYEQYF.

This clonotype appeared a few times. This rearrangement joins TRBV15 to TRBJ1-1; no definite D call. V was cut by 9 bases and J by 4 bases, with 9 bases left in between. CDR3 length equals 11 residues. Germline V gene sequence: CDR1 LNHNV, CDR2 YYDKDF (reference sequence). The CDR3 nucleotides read TGTGCCACTGAAGATATCACTGAAGCTTTCTTT. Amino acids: CATEDITEAFF.

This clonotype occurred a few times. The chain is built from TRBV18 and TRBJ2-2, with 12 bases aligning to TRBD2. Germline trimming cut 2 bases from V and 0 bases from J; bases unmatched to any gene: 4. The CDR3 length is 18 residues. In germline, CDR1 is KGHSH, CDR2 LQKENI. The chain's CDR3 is CASSPTSGGTPNTGELFF. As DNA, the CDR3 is TGTGCCAGCTCACCAACTAGCGGGGGGACGCCGAACACCGGGGAGCTGTTTTTT.

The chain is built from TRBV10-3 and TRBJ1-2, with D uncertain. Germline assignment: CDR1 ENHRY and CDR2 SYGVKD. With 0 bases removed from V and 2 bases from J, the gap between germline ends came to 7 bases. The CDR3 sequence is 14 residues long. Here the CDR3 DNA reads TGTGCCATCAGTGAGTCGACACTCAACTATGGCTACACCTTC. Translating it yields CAISESTLNYGYTF.

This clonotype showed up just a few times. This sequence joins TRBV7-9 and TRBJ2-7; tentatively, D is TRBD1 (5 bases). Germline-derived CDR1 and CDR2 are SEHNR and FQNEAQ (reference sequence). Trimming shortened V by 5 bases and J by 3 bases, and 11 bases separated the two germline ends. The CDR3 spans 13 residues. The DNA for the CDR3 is TGTGCCAGCAGCCAAGACAGTTACTACGAGCAGTACTTC. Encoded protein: CASSQDSYYEQYF.

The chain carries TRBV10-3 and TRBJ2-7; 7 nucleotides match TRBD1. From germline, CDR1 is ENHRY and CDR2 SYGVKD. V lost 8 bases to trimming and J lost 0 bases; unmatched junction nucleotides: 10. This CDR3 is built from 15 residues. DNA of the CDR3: TGTGCCATCGGTCTCACCGGGACAGCCTCCTACGAGCAGTACTTC. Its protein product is CAIGLTGTASYEQYF.

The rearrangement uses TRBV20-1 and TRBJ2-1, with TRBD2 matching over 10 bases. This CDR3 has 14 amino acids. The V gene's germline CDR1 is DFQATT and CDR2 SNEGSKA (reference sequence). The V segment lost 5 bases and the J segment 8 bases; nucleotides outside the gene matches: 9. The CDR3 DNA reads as TGCAGTGCTGCTCAGGTAGCGGGGGGCTATGAGCAGTTCTTC. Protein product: CSAAQVAGGYEQFF.

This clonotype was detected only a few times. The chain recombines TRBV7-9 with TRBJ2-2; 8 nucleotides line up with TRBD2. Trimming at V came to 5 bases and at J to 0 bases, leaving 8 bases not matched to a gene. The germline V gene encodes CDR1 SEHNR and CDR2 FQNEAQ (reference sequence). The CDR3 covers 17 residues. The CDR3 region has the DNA TGTGCCAGCAGCACTACCCTAGCGGGTTCGAACACCGGGGAGCTGTTTTTT. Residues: CASSTTLAGSNTGELFF.

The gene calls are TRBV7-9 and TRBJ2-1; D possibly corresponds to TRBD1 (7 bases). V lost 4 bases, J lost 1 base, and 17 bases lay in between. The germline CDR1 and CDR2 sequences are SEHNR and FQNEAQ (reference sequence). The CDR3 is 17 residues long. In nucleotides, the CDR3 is TGTGCCAGCAGCTCGACGGGGGACAGATTTTCCTACAATGAGCAGTTCTTC. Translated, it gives CASSSTGDRFSYNEQFF.

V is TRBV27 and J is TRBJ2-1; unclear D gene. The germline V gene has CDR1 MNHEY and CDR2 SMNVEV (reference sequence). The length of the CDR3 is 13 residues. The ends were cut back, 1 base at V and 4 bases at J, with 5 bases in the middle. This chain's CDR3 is CASSLFQYNEQFF. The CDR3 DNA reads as TGTGCCAGCAGTTTATTTCAGTACAATGAGCAGTTCTTC.